The rows below give T cell receptor beta chains drawn from one sample of a study of T cell changes during pregnancy in multiple sclerosis. Sequencing used immunoSEQ multiplex PCR; TCRdb keeps in-frame clones, though not all of them. Seen here are roughly 86,000 clones, about 92% observed once, and the top ten hold roughly 2.7%. Sequenced here: peripheral blood, sampled in the first trimester of pregnancy. Receptors originate from a female donor with multiple sclerosis, enrolled in a pregnancy study. CDR3s include the opening cysteine and the closing phenylalanine or tryptophan. D genes are given only for firm matches. Not all rows give a size; the values are once, few, many and, for expanded clones, a class.

clone size: NA; V gene: TRBV5-5; D gene: TRBD1; J gene: TRBJ2-5; CDR3 protein: CASSLGWTGEGETQYF; CDR3 DNA: TGTGCCAGCAGCTTGGGGTGGACAGGGGAGGGGGAGACCCAGTACTTC
clone size: once; V gene: TRBV19; D gene: TRBD2; J gene: TRBJ2-7; CDR3 protein: CASSIGTSAHYEQYF; CDR3 DNA: TGTGCCAGTAGTATAGGGACTAGCGCCCATTACGAGCAGTACTTC
clone size: NA; V gene: TRBV7-9; D gene: TRBD2; J gene: TRBJ2-7; CDR3 protein: CASSPGTSGRLFEQYF; CDR3 DNA: TGTGCCAGCAGCCCAGGGACTAGCGGGAGGCTATTCGAGCAGTACTTC
clone size: NA; V gene: TRBV7-9; D gene: NA; J gene: TRBJ2-7; CDR3 protein: CASSLANLGQGPVEQYF; CDR3 DNA: TGTGCCAGCAGCTTAGCGAATCTTGGCCAGGGCCCGGTAGAGCAGTACTTC
clone size: NA; V gene: TRBV2; D gene: NA; J gene: TRBJ1-1; CDR3 protein: CASSSRRAGNTEAFF; CDR3 DNA: TGTGCCAGCAGTAGCCGGCGGGCAGGGAACACTGAAGCTTTCTTT
clone size: NA; V gene: TRBV5-1; D gene: NA; J gene: TRBJ2-5; CDR3 protein: CASSFQKTQYF; CDR3 DNA: TGCGCCAGCAGCTTCCAAAAGACCCAGTACTTC
clone size: once; V gene: TRBV2; D gene: TRBD1; J gene: TRBJ1-1; CDR3 protein: CASRLQGGLNTEAFF; CDR3 DNA: TGTGCCAGCAGGTTACAGGGGGGATTGAACACTGAAGCTTTCTTT
clone size: NA; V gene: TRBV5-5; D gene: NA; J gene: TRBJ1-2; CDR3 protein: CASSLPDSYGYTF; CDR3 DNA: TGTGCCAGCAGTTTACCGGACAGCTATGGCTACACCTTC
clone size: NA; V gene: TRBV19; D gene: NA; J gene: TRBJ1-1; CDR3 protein: CASSIVGTGNTEAFF; CDR3 DNA: TGTGCCAGTAGTATAGTAGGTACAGGGAACACTGAAGCTTTCTTT
clone size: once; V gene: TRBV2; D gene: NA; J gene: TRBJ1-2; CDR3 protein: CASSEDAASYGYTF; CDR3 DNA: TGTGCCAGCAGTGAAGATGCGGCCTCCTATGGCTACACCTTC
clone size: NA; V gene: TRBV29-1; D gene: NA; J gene: TRBJ2-7; CDR3 protein: CSVMTSPLSYEQYF; CDR3 DNA: TGCAGCGTCATGACTAGTCCCCTCTCCTACGAGCAGTACTTC
clone size: NA; V gene: TRBV18; D gene: NA; J gene: TRBJ2-7; CDR3 protein: CASSPLSRTYEQYF; CDR3 DNA: TGTGCCAGCTCACCATTATCTAGGACCTACGAGCAGTACTTC
clone size: once; V gene: TRBV11-2; D gene: TRBD2; J gene: TRBJ2-5; CDR3 protein: CASSPFFPGTSGSSQTQYF; CDR3 DNA: TGTGCCAGCAGCCCTTTTTTTCCGGGAACTAGCGGGAGTAGTCAGACCCAGTACTTC
clone size: NA; V gene: TRBV6-4; D gene: TRBD2; J gene: TRBJ2-7; CDR3 protein: CAVRTGGKGLAGEILYEQYF; CDR3 DNA: TGTGCCGTACGGACAGGGGGTAAGGGACTAGCGGGAGAGATTCTTTACGAGCAGTACTTC
clone size: NA; V gene: TRBV6-1; D gene: TRBD1; J gene: TRBJ2-5; CDR3 protein: CASSPRDRQETQYF; CDR3 DNA: TGTGCCAGCAGCCCTCGGGACAGACAAGAGACCCAGTACTTC
clone size: NA; V gene: TRBV19; D gene: TRBD2; J gene: TRBJ2-5; CDR3 protein: CASSTRLAGETQYF; CDR3 DNA: TGTGCCAGTAGCACCCGACTAGCGGGAGAGACCCAGTACTTC
clone size: NA; V gene: TRBV6-4; D gene: NA; J gene: TRBJ2-5; CDR3 protein: CASSDNAESETQYF; CDR3 DNA: TGTGCCAGCTCTGACAACGCTGAGAGCGAGACCCAGTACTTC
clone size: NA; V gene: TRBV29-1; D gene: TRBD2; J gene: TRBJ2-5; CDR3 protein: CSVRLAGVVETQYF; CDR3 DNA: TGCAGCGTCCGACTAGCGGGAGTGGTAGAGACCCAGTACTTC
clone size: NA; V gene: TRBV28; D gene: NA; J gene: TRBJ1-5; CDR3 protein: CASSLGLFGNQPQHF; CDR3 DNA: TGTGCCAGCAGTTTAGGACTATTCGGCAATCAGCCCCAGCATTTT
clone size: NA; V gene: TRBV19; D gene: NA; J gene: TRBJ1-3; CDR3 protein: CASSIGSGNTIYF; CDR3 DNA: TGTGCCAGCTCCATCGGTTCTGGAAACACCATATATTTT
clone size: NA; V gene: TRBV27; D gene: TRBD2; J gene: TRBJ2-1; CDR3 protein: CASSPVPGLAGHNEQFF; CDR3 DNA: TGTGCCAGCAGTCCGGTCCCGGGACTAGCGGGACACAATGAGCAGTTCTTC
clone size: NA; V gene: TRBV6-1; D gene: TRBD2; J gene: TRBJ2-7; CDR3 protein: CASSEYSGRPSSYEQYF; CDR3 DNA: TGTGCCAGCAGTGAATATAGCGGGAGGCCCAGCTCCTACGAGCAGTACTTC
clone size: NA; V gene: TRBV5-5; D gene: TRBD2; J gene: TRBJ2-1; CDR3 protein: CAGSRLATFDEQFF; CDR3 DNA: TGTGCCGGGAGTCGACTAGCGACATTCGATGAGCAGTTCTTC
clone size: NA; V gene: TRBV19; D gene: NA; J gene: TRBJ2-6; CDR3 protein: CASSIGSLTGANVLTF; CDR3 DNA: TGTGCCAGTAGTATAGGTTCACTGACTGGGGCCAACGTCCTGACTTTC
clone size: NA; V gene: TRBV5-1; D gene: TRBD1; J gene: TRBJ2-5; CDR3 protein: CASSLEAGGLETQYF; CDR3 DNA: TGCGCCAGCAGCTTGGAGGCAGGGGGCCTGGAGACCCAGTACTTC
clone size: NA; V gene: TRBV5-1; D gene: TRBD2; J gene: TRBJ2-7; CDR3 protein: CASSLDGLAAREQYF; CDR3 DNA: TGCGCCAGCAGCTTGGATGGACTAGCGGCACGGGAGCAGTACTTC
clone size: NA; V gene: TRBV7-2; D gene: TRBD2; J gene: TRBJ2-7; CDR3 protein: CASSTRLAGGSKVYF; CDR3 DNA: TGTGCCAGCAGCACACGACTAGCGGGAGGATCGAAGGTATACTTC
clone size: NA; V gene: TRBV27; D gene: TRBD1; J gene: TRBJ1-1; CDR3 protein: CASRELRTGRLNTEAFF; CDR3 DNA: TGTGCCAGCAGGGAACTCCGGACAGGCAGATTGAACACTGAAGCTTTCTTT
clone size: NA; V gene: TRBV27; D gene: TRBD1; J gene: TRBJ1-5; CDR3 protein: CASSLYRGDTNQPQHF; CDR3 DNA: TGTGCCAGCAGTTTATACAGGGGAGATACCAATCAGCCCCAGCATTTT
clone size: NA; V gene: TRBV2; D gene: NA; J gene: TRBJ1-1; CDR3 protein: CASSPRTRNTEAFF; CDR3 DNA: TGTGCCAGCAGCCCCCGAACGCGGAACACTGAAGCTTTCTTT
clone size: once; V gene: TRBV7-7; D gene: TRBD1; J gene: TRBJ2-6; CDR3 protein: CASSDRASGVLTF; CDR3 DNA: TGTGCTAGCAGTGACAGGGCTTCTGGCGTCCTGACTTTC
clone size: NA; V gene: TRBV13; D gene: TRBD1; J gene: TRBJ2-3; CDR3 protein: CASGEVGQGHGECYF; CDR3 DNA: TGTGCCAGCGGGGAAGTGGGACAGGGACACGGGGAATGCTATTTT
clone size: NA; V gene: TRBV5-1; D gene: NA; J gene: TRBJ1-1; CDR3 protein: CASSGTGQKSGNTEAFF; CDR3 DNA: TGCGCCAGCAGCGGAACAGGACAGAAGAGTGGGAACACTGAAGCTTTCTTT
clone size: once; V gene: TRBV28; D gene: NA; J gene: TRBJ1-4; CDR3 protein: CASRDSTNEKLFF; CDR3 DNA: TGTGCCAGCAGGGACAGCACTAATGAAAAACTGTTTTTT
clone size: NA; V gene: TRBV9; D gene: NA; J gene: TRBJ1-2; CDR3 protein: CASSVDGAHTF; CDR3 DNA: TGTGCCAGCAGCGTAGATGGGGCCCACACCTTC
clone size: once; V gene: TRBV4-1; D gene: TRBD2; J gene: TRBJ2-5; CDR3 protein: CASSQDGRTSGRPVQETQYF; CDR3 DNA: TGCGCCAGCAGCCAAGATGGGCGAACTAGCGGGAGACCGGTCCAAGAGACCCAGTACTTC
clone size: NA; V gene: TRBV4-1; D gene: TRBD1; J gene: TRBJ2-1; CDR3 protein: CASSQEGTGSNEQFF; CDR3 DNA: TGCGCCAGCAGCCAAGAAGGGACAGGTTCCAATGAGCAGTTCTTC
clone size: NA; V gene: TRBV7-8; D gene: NA; J gene: TRBJ1-1; CDR3 protein: CASTTAGSPGGDTEAFF; CDR3 DNA: TGTGCCAGCACCACCGCAGGGTCCCCGGGGGGAGACACTGAAGCTTTCTTT
clone size: NA; V gene: TRBV25-1; D gene: TRBD1; J gene: TRBJ2-7; CDR3 protein: CASSGDRTYEQYF; CDR3 DNA: TGTGCCAGCAGTGGGGACAGAACCTACGAGCAGTACTTC
clone size: NA; V gene: TRBV7-9; D gene: TRBD1; J gene: TRBJ2-3; CDR3 protein: CASSLEGASTDTQYF; CDR3 DNA: TGTGCCAGCAGCTTAGAGGGGGCGTCCACAGATACGCAGTATTTT
clone size: once; V gene: TRBV5-4; D gene: NA; J gene: TRBJ1-1; CDR3 protein: CASSTRAVPEAFF; CDR3 DNA: TGTGCCAGCAGCACCAGGGCGGTACCTGAAGCTTTCTTT
clone size: NA; V gene: TRBV9; D gene: TRBD1; J gene: TRBJ2-1; CDR3 protein: CASSVSGTGTNEQFF; CDR3 DNA: TGTGCCAGCAGCGTATCCGGGACAGGGACAAATGAGCAGTTCTTC
clone size: NA; V gene: TRBV27; D gene: TRBD1; J gene: TRBJ2-7; CDR3 protein: CASSLIPPGQGSYEQYF; CDR3 DNA: TGTGCCAGCAGCTTAATCCCACCGGGACAGGGCTCCTACGAGCAGTACTTC